The clone carrying this T cell receptor beta chain was counted a single time. Its antigen is not known. The method was immunoSEQ multiplex PCR; TCRdb's version includes in-frame clones alone and lacks a portion of them. The sample holds 95,000 to 150,000 clones, more than 85% seen once. The data belong to a study of T cell responses to AZD1222 COVID-19 vaccine. General study results and limits: Only five or six AZD1222 recipients were seropositive at baseline. Repertoires were sampled only after the peak T cell response.

V lost 1 base to trimming and J lost 2 bases, with 11 bases between them. Germline V gene lookup returns CDR1 LGHNA and CDR2 YSLEER. CDR3 length: 16 residues. The source material was peripheral blood, sampled 28 days after the second AZD1222 dose. The TCR was taken from an adult who received the AZD1222 COVID-19 vaccine. The genes are TRBV4-3 and TRBJ2-2; TRBD2 might be the D (5 bases). CDR3: CASSQVGESNTGELFF. CDR3 sequence (DNA): TGCGCCAGCAGCCAAGTTGGGGAGTCAAACACCGGGGAGCTGTTTTTT.